Listed here are 32 T cell receptor beta chains from one sample, sequenced in a study of cytomegalovirus exposure and HLA in healthy donors. 60 Vbeta and 13 Jbeta primers were used in PCR. Repertoires were generated with immunoSEQ multiplex PCR, while TCRdb's copy carries only in-frame clones and drops some. The sample lists around 98,000 clones, 60% to 75% seen once, with about 1.3% in the top ten. Specimen: PBMCs. The receptors shown here come from a female donor in good health and CMV-seronegative.

A few counts support this clone. The rearrangement links TRBV7-9 to TRBJ2-1, with 8 nucleotides matching TRBD2. Germline V lookup: CDR1 SEHNR, CDR2 FQNEAQ (reference sequence). With 9 bases clipped from V and 8 bases from J, the junction kept 6 bases outside the gene matches. This CDR3 is 12 amino acids long. The CDR3 DNA reads TGTGCCAGTCAAGCGGGGGTCTATGAGCAGTTCTTC. Residues: CASQAGVYEQFF.

The rearrangement links TRBV2 to TRBJ2-7, with D perhaps TRBD2 (6 bases). Trimming shortened V by 0 bases and J by 6 bases, and 18 bases separated the two germline ends. Germline values: CDR1 SNHLY, CDR2 FYNNEI. The CDR3 consists of 16 residues. As DNA, the CDR3 is TGTGCCAGCAGTGAAGCGCTTCTGGTAGGGACTCGCGAGCAGTACTTC. Amino acid sequence: CASSEALLVGTREQYF.

The V gene is TRBV29-1, the J gene TRBJ2-1; 12 positions match TRBD2. The CDR3 runs to 15 residues. The germline V gene has CDR1 SQVTM and CDR2 ANQGSEA. Germline trimming cut 7 bases from V and 7 bases from J; bases unmatched to any gene: 11. The CDR3 region has the DNA TGCAGCGCCGTCTATGGACTAGCGGGGCCGAATGAGCAGTTCTTC. Amino acids: CSAVYGLAGPNEQFF.

This clone appeared a few times. This rearrangement joins TRBV7-9 to TRBJ1-4, with TRBD1 identical over 7 bases. In germline, CDR1 is SEHNR, CDR2 FQNEAQ (reference sequence). The CDR3 spans 19 residues. Losses at the gene ends were 1 base for V and 0 bases for J; bases not matched to a gene: 11. CDR3 region: CASSLVRTGVYPTNEKLFF. CDR3 coding DNA: TGTGCCAGCAGCTTAGTACGCACAGGGGTATATCCAACTAATGAAAAACTGTTTTTT.

CDR3 amino acids: CASDRETQYF. The CDR3 DNA is TGTGCCTCGGACAGGGAGACCCAGTACTTC. V is TRBV19 and J is TRBJ2-5, with 7 bases fitting TRBD1. V gave up 11 bases and J gave up 5 bases; unmatched junction bases: 2. There are 10 residues in the CDR3. Germline V gene lookup returns CDR1 LNHDA and CDR2 SQIVND (reference sequence).

The CDR3 sequence: CASSRGAGGSTAYEQYF. The CDR3 nucleotides are TGTGCCAGCAGTAGGGGGGCAGGGGGCTCGACGGCCTACGAGCAGTACTTC. This chain links TRBV28 with TRBJ2-7, with 8 bases identical to TRBD1. The junction had 14 bases not matched to a gene; V was cut back by 5 bases and J by 2 bases. The germline V gene has CDR1 MDHEN and CDR2 SYDVKM. The CDR3 loop spans 17 amino acids.

This clone was recorded a few times. This rearrangement joins TRBV5-4 to TRBJ2-1; 8 bases line up with TRBD1. This CDR3 is built from 18 residues. Germline CDR1 SGHNT, CDR2 YYREEE (reference sequence). Trimming cost V 6 bases and J 0 bases; bases outside gene matches: 14. CDR3 nucleotides: TGTGCCAGCAAGGGTGCAGGGGGCCTAGCACGCTCCTACAATGAGCAGTTCTTC. It encodes CASKGAGGLARSYNEQFF. The full variable domain, in which reference TRBV5-4 and TRBJ2-1 provide the parts outside the CDR3, is ETGVTQSPTHLIKTRGQQVTLRCSSQSGHNTVSWYQQALGQGPQFIFQYYREEENGRGNFPPRFSGLQFPNYSSELNVNALELDDSALYLCASKGAGGLARSYNEQFFGPGTRLTVL.

The chain employs TRBV6-6 and TRBJ2-7, with no clear D. V lost 0 bases, J lost 6 bases, and 6 bases lay in between. The CDR3 has 12 residues. Germline CDR1 MNHNY, CDR2 SVGAGI (reference sequence). CDR3 DNA: TGTGCCAGCAGTTACTCGGTCGGCGAGCAGTACTTC. As protein: CASSYSVGEQYF.

V is TRBV5-1 and J is TRBJ1-3; D unresolved. The V gene's germline CDR1 is SGHRS and CDR2 YFSETQ. The CDR3 runs to 15 residues. V shed 0 bases and J shed 5 bases, with 12 bases lying between them. For the CDR3, the DNA is TGCGCCAGCAGCTTGGAGCGGGGAACCAGAAACACCATATATTTT. Amino acid sequence: CASSLERGTRNTIYF.

The chain joins TRBV5-4 to TRBJ2-7; 9 bases fit TRBD1. The CDR3 is made up of 15 amino acids. V was clipped by 0 bases and J by 2 bases; unmatched bases: 3. Germline V lookup: CDR1 SGHNT, CDR2 YYREEE (reference sequence). The CDR3 nucleotides read TGTGCCAGCAGCTTGGGACAGGGGGACACCTACGAGCAGTACTTC. Translation: CASSLGQGDTYEQYF.

The V gene is TRBV5-1, the J gene TRBJ2-5, with 8 bases aligning to TRBD1. Germline V lookup: CDR1 SGHRS, CDR2 YFSETQ. This CDR3 is built from 14 residues. Unmatched junction bases numbered 6, after V lost 6 bases and J lost 2 bases. CDR3 loop: CASNARGHQETQYF. For the CDR3, the DNA is TGCGCCAGCAACGCCAGGGGGCATCAAGAGACCCAGTACTTC.

The J gene is TRBJ1-2, the V gene TRBV27, with D perhaps matching TRBD1 (6 bases). V was cut by 6 bases and J by 6 bases, with 20 bases left in between. Germline V lookup: CDR1 MNHEY, CDR2 SMNVEV (reference sequence). This CDR3 comprises 15 residues. The CDR3: CASRPYPGGRHGYTF. CDR3 nucleotide sequence: TGTGCCAGCAGGCCCTATCCCGGGGGGCGGCATGGCTACACCTTC.

Written as DNA, the CDR3 is TGCGCCAGCAACGGACAGGGGGAGTACAATGAGCAGTTCTTC. This codes for CASNGQGEYNEQFF. The rearrangement links TRBV5-1 to TRBJ2-1; 10 bases match TRBD1. The V segment lost 6 bases and the J segment 4 bases; nucleotides outside the gene matches: 4. The CDR3 is 14 residues long. Per germline, CDR1 SGHRS and CDR2 YFSETQ.

The CDR3 loop is CASSSPARGQEKETQYF. In DNA form, the CDR3 reads TGTGCCAGCAGCTCCCCCGCTCGGGGACAAGAAAAAGAGACCCAGTACTTC. The chain has TRBV7-6 and TRBJ2-5; possible D gene TRBD1, 6 bases. Germline values: CDR1 SGHVS, CDR2 FNYEAQ. V lost 4 bases to trimming and J lost 3 bases, with 21 bases between them. The CDR3 sequence is 17 residues long.

The V call is TRBV19, the J call TRBJ1-1, with D hard to call. The germline V and J ends were trimmed by 3 bases and 2 bases, with 7 bases remaining between them. Germline-derived CDR1 and CDR2 are LNHDA and SQIVND (reference sequence). The CDR3 is 13 amino acids. CDR3 region: CASSILTNTEAFF. The CDR3 nucleotides read TGTGCCAGTAGTATCCTTACTAACACTGAAGCTTTCTTT.

The rearrangement links TRBV6-6 to TRBJ2-3; TRBD1 agrees at 8 bases. V lost 5 bases, J lost 4 bases, and 8 bases stayed unmatched. CDR1 is MNHNY and CDR2 is SVGAGI in the germline V gene (reference sequence). This CDR3 is built from 15 residues. The CDR3 sequence is CASSLGQGVADTQYF. The CDR3 coding sequence is TGTGCCAGCAGTCTCGGACAGGGTGTCGCAGATACGCAGTATTTT.

The gene calls are TRBV25-1 and TRBJ1-2, with D unresolved. The CDR3 length is 11 residues. Germline assignment: CDR1 MGHDK and CDR2 SYGVNS. Between the trimmed V and J ends, which lost 1 base and 9 bases, there was a span of 6 bases. The CDR3 bases are TGTGCCAGCAGTGAATTTTTCAGCTACACCTTC. Its protein product is CASSEFFSYTF.

The chain links TRBV6-6 to TRBJ2-3; D is uncertain. Trimming shortened V by 7 bases and J by 5 bases, and 16 bases separated the two germline ends. There are 14 residues in the CDR3. The germline CDR1 and CDR2 sequences are MNHNY and SVGAGI (reference sequence). Here the CDR3 reads CASMLRLAGDTQYF. CDR3 sequence (DNA): TGTGCCAGCATGCTTCGACTTGCCGGAGATACGCAGTATTTT.

The chain uses TRBV5-4 and TRBJ2-5; D is undetermined. Trimming shortened V by 5 bases and J by 0 bases, and 14 bases separated the two germline ends. In germline, CDR1 is SGHNT, CDR2 YYREEE (reference sequence). The CDR3 sequence is 15 residues long. The CDR3 DNA follows: TGTGCCAGCAGATTAGAACCGGAGTACCAAGAGACCCAGTACTTC. Translation gives CASRLEPEYQETQYF.

This clone was observed a handful of times. The V and J genes are TRBV6-1 and TRBJ1-5; no definite D call. Germline V gives CDR1 MNHNS, CDR2 SASEGT. V was trimmed by 6 bases and J by 4 bases, leaving 7 bases between them. The CDR3 runs to 12 residues. This CDR3 is CASSPINQPQHF. CDR3 DNA: TGTGCCAGCAGCCCAATTAATCAGCCCCAGCATTTT.

The chain employs TRBV27 and TRBJ2-3, with TRBD2 matching over 7 bases. Germline values: CDR1 MNHEY, CDR2 SMNVEV (reference sequence). This CDR3 has 16 residues. The junction had 8 bases not matched to a gene; V was cut back by 4 bases and J by 1 base. The CDR3 region is CASSSGLVYRTDTQYF. For the CDR3, the DNA is TGTGCCAGCAGTTCCGGACTAGTCTACCGCACAGATACGCAGTATTTT.

The J gene is TRBJ1-1, the V gene TRBV27; the D is unclear. V lost 2 bases, J lost 1 base, and 5 bases lay in between. The CDR3 totals 13 residues. From germline, CDR1 is MNHEY and CDR2 SMNVEV (reference sequence). The CDR3 DNA reads as TGTGCCAGCAGTTTAGGCCCGAACACTGAAGCTTTCTTT. It yields the protein CASSLGPNTEAFF.

The V gene is TRBV4-3, the J gene TRBJ2-7; perhaps TRBD2 as D (5 bases). The V gene's germline CDR1 is LGHNA and CDR2 YSLEER. The length of the CDR3 is 13 residues. Trimming removed 0 bases from V and 2 bases from J, with 5 bases in between. This CDR3 reads CASSQEEAYEQYF. In nucleotides, the CDR3 is TGCGCCAGCAGCCAAGAGGAGGCCTACGAGCAGTACTTC.

The V and J genes are TRBV6-5 and TRBJ1-2, with D perhaps matching TRBD1 (6 bases). V was cut by 5 bases and J by 5 bases, with 9 bases left in between. The germline V gene has CDR1 MNHEY and CDR2 SVGAGI. The CDR3 is 12 residues long. CDR3 protein: CASSTQGYGYTF. CDR3 coding DNA: TGTGCCAGCAGTACACAGGGTTATGGCTACACCTTC.

This clone was recorded only once. V usage is TRBV7-9 and J usage is TRBJ2-5, with 7 bases that match TRBD2. V shed 3 bases, J shed 2 bases, and the junction held 6 bases outside the gene matches. CDR1 SEHNR and CDR2 FQNEAQ come from the germline V gene (reference sequence). The CDR3 is 15 amino acids. The CDR3 sequence is CASSFQGGDQETQYF. In DNA form, the CDR3 reads TGTGCCAGCAGCTTCCAGGGAGGGGATCAAGAGACCCAGTACTTC.

This rearrangement joins TRBV6-5 to TRBJ1-2; 7 nucleotides match TRBD1. Germline-derived CDR1 and CDR2 are MNHEY and SVGAGI. This CDR3 spans 15 amino acids. The trim removed 5 bases at V and 2 bases at J, leaving 8 bases unmatched. The CDR3 DNA reads TGTGCCAGCAGTCGGACAGGATTCTTCAACTATGGCTACACCTTC. Translated: CASSRTGFFNYGYTF.

The chain combines TRBV4-3 with TRBJ2-2, with 8 bases lining up with TRBD1. This CDR3 has 14 residues. Germline V gives CDR1 LGHNA, CDR2 YSLEER. The V gene end was trimmed by 6 bases and the J gene end by 0 bases; junction bases not matched to a gene: 0. CDR3 amino acids: CASRTGANTGELFF. CDR3 coding DNA: TGCGCCAGCAGGACAGGGGCGAACACCGGGGAGCTGTTTTTT.

The CDR3 loop reads CASSLTQGSGGHEQYF. CDR3 sequence (DNA): TGTGCCAGCAGTTTAACGCAGGGTAGCGGAGGCCACGAGCAGTACTTC. The J gene is TRBJ2-7, the V gene TRBV27; weak D call: TRBD2 (6 bases). The CDR3 consists of 16 residues. The V gene's germline CDR1 is MNHEY and CDR2 SMNVEV (reference sequence). V was cut by 2 bases and J by 5 bases, with 19 bases left in between.

The rearrangement joins TRBV10-1 to TRBJ1-1, with a tentative D call TRBD1 (6 bases). Germline lookup yields CDR1 WNHNN and CDR2 SYGVQD (reference sequence). Trimming pared 6 bases from V and 3 bases from J, leaving 11 bases between. The CDR3 consists of 13 residues. Here the CDR3 reads CASRDNRDTEAFF. As DNA, the CDR3 is TGCGCCAGCAGAGATAACAGGGACACTGAAGCTTTCTTT.

In this sample, this clone turned up a few times. The chain employs TRBV28 and TRBJ2-3, with D unclear. V lost 10 bases and J 0 bases, leaving 8 bases between the germline ends. Germline values: CDR1 MDHEN, CDR2 SYDVKM. The CDR3 loop spans 12 amino acids. The CDR3 sequence is CATATSTDTQYF. DNA of the CDR3: TGTGCCACCGCTACTAGCACAGATACGCAGTATTTT.

This rearrangement joins TRBV29-1 to TRBJ1-1; D not certain. The V gene lost 4 bases and the J gene lost 2 bases, with 14 bases spanning the gap. The CDR3 totals 14 residues. Looked up from germline, CDR1 is SQVTM and CDR2 is ANQGSEA. In DNA, the CDR3 is TGCAGCGTTGTGGAGGGCAGGCCCAACACTGAAGCTTTCTTT. Its protein is CSVVEGRPNTEAFF.

There are a few counts of this clone. The V gene is TRBV18, the J gene TRBJ1-2; D is possibly TRBD1 (6 bases). V gave up 3 bases and J gave up 8 bases, with 13 bases separating them. The germline CDR1 and CDR2 sequences are KGHSH and LQKENI. The CDR3 runs 13 residues. In nucleotides, the CDR3 is TGTGCCAGCTCACCCCGAGGGGGTGAGGGCTACACCTTC. Protein sequence: CASSPRGGEGYTF.